Sequencing of this TCR beta chain was carried out in a study of T cell clones after liver transplantation. General study results and limits: Migration into the graft, not deletion, may explain lost graft donor-reactive T cells.

Between the trimmed V and J ends, which lost 5 bases and 4 bases, there was a span of 12 bases. CDR1 and CDR2 from the germline V gene are SQVTM and ANQGSEA. This CDR3 has 13 residues. Concerning this clone: Its antigen is currently unknown.

Produced via immunoSEQ multiplex PCR; TCRdb's table is partial and in-frame only. The sample yields roughly 74,000 clones, 80% seen once. The chain is built from TRBV29-1 and TRBJ2-1; D gene ambiguous. This sequence originates from a human donor who received a liver transplant. This sample comprised CD4+ T cells from blood, obtained before liver transplant. DNA for the CDR3: TGCAGCGTTAAGGAAAAGCAATACAATGAGCAGTTCTTC. Its protein is CSVKEKQYNEQFF.